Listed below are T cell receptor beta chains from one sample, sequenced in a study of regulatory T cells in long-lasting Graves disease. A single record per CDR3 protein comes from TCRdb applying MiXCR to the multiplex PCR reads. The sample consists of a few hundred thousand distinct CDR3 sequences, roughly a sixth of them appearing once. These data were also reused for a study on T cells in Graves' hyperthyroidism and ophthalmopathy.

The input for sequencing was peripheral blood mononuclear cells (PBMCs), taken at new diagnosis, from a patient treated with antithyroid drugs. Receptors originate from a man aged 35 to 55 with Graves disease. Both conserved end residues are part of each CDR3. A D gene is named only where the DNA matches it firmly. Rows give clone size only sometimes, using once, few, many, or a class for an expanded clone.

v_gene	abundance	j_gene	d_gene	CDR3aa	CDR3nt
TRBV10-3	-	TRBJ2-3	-	CAMSEGGSWTDTQYF	TGTGCCATGTCAGAAGGGGGGAGTTGGACAGATACGCAGTATTTT
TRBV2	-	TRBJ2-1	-	CASRREGGPYNEQFF	TGTGCCAGCAGAAGAGAGGGGGGCCCCTACAATGAGCAGTTCTTC
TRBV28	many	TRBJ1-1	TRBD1	CASSTTTGGTEAFF	TGTGCCAGCAGTACAACAACAGGGGGCACTGAAGCTTTCTTT
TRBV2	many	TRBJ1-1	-	CASSDQLLNTEAFF	TGTGCCAGCAGTGACCAGCTACTGAACACTGAAGCTTTCTTT
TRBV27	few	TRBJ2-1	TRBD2	CASSTRLAGNNEQFF	TGTGCCAGCAGTACTAGACTAGCGGGGAACAATGAGCAGTTCTTC
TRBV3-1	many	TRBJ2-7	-	CASSQDGGTYSYEQYF	TGTGCCAGCAGCCAAGATGGGGGGACCTACTCCTACGAGCAGTACTTC
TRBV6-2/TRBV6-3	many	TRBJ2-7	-	CASSYSRGAYEQYF	TGTGCCAGCAGTTACTCAAGGGGGGCCTACGAGCAGTACTTC
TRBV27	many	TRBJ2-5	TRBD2	CATHPLAGSQETQYF	TGTGCCACCCACCCACTAGCGGGGAGCCAAGAGACCCAGTACTTC
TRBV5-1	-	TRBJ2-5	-	CASSLVQDQETQYF	TGCGCCAGCAGCTTGGTACAGGACCAAGAGACCCAGTACTTC
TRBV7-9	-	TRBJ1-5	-	CASSLTRGGNQPQHF	TGTGCCAGCAGCTTAACCAGGGGAGGCAATCAGCCCCAGCATTTT
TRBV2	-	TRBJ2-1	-	CASGVNSYNEQFF	TGTGCCAGCGGGGTGAACTCCTACAATGAGCAGTTCTTC
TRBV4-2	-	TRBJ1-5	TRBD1	CASSQQGVQPQRF	TGTGCCAGCAGCCAACAGGGGGTTCAGCCCCAGCGTTTT
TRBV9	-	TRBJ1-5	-	CASSVGGVRNQPQHF	TGTGCCAGCAGCGTCGGGGGGGTCCGCAATCAGCCCCAGCATTTT
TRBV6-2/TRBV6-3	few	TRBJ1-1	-	CASSYPLRGAYISEAFF	TGTGCCAGCAGTTACCCACTCAGAGGGGCTTATATTTCTGAAGCTTTCTTT
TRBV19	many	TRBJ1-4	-	CASSPRLAGQANEKLFF	TGTGCCAGTAGTCCCCGATTAGCCGGGCAGGCTAATGAAAAACTGTTTTTT
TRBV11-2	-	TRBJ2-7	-	CASSLGFSLSYEQYF	TGTGCCAGCAGCTTAGGCTTCAGCCTCTCCTACGAGCAGTACTTC
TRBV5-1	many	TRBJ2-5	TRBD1	CASRPQGASGETQYF	TGCGCCAGCAGGCCTCAGGGGGCTTCAGGGGAGACCCAGTACTTC
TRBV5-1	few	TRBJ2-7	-	CASSRTFSYEQYF	TGCGCCAGCAGCCGGACCTTCTCCTACGAGCAGTACTTC
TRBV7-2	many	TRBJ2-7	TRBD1	CASSPDRGPYEQYF	TGTGCCAGCAGCCCGGACAGGGGTCCCTACGAGCAGTACTTC
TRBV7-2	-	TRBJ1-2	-	CASSLEGGDYGYTF	TGTGCCAGCAGCTTAGAGGGGGGCGACTATGGCTACACCTTC
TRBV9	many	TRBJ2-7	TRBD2	CASSASGVSEQYF	TGTGCCAGCAGCGCTAGCGGGGTTAGCGAGCAGTACTTC
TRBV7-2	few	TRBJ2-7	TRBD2	CASSLGAGTDYEQYF	TGTGCCAGCAGCTTAGGAGCGGGGACCGACTACGAGCAGTACTTC